The rows below give T cell receptor beta chains drawn from one sample of a study of T cells in Graves' hyperthyroidism and ophthalmopathy. TCRdb ran MiXCR on the multiplex PCR reads and lists one entry per CDR3 protein. Of fewer than 450,000 distinct CDR3 sequences listed, 17% are singletons. Sequencing input: blood. The receptors derive from a woman aged 25-40 years with Graves' hyperthyroidism that later progressed to Graves' ophthalmopathy. The CDR3 runs from the conserved cysteine through the conserved F or W.

J gene	V gene	CDR3 protein
TRBJ2-1	TRBV27	CASTSWSKHNEQFF
TRBJ2-3	TRBV28	CASSSRLAGNTDTQYF
TRBJ1-1	TRBV7-9	CASSFEGGAGPEAFF
TRBJ2-7	TRBV2	CASRGTSGGGEQYF
TRBJ1-6	TRBV9	CASSGTQGWALHF
TRBJ2-7	TRBV2	CASEGQPEQYF
TRBJ2-3	TRBV27	CASSPPGLGKTDTQYF
TRBJ2-2	TRBV6-5	CASSYSQGYTGELFF
TRBJ2-7	TRBV6-1	CASLGQRTYEQYF
TRBJ2-4	TRBV3-1	CASSQLAGVGNIQYF
TRBJ2-2	TRBV12-3/TRBV12-4	CASSSKTGPRELFF
TRBJ1-2	TRBV29-1	CSVEAPGRSQGYTF
TRBJ2-2	TRBV30	CASTGKAGELFF
TRBJ2-5	TRBV29-1	CSLRGMEETQYF
TRBJ1-2	TRBV5-4	CASSLDRVGGYTF
TRBJ2-1	TRBV27	CASSTTDTDNEQFF
TRBJ2-5	TRBV3-1	CASSQVGERETQYF
TRBJ1-1	TRBV27	CASSLVVKMTEAFF
TRBJ2-1	TRBV5-1	CASSLGGRSEQFF
TRBJ2-5	TRBV7-9	CASSLAGIRGILETQYF
TRBJ2-5	TRBV6-1	CASSRVEQETQYF
TRBJ2-2	TRBV19	CASSRQGTTGELFF
TRBJ2-1	TRBV2	CASRTGGSYNEQFF
TRBJ2-6	TRBV19	CASSASAYSGANVLTF
TRBJ2-1	TRBV13	CASSSQGIHEQFF
TRBJ2-1	TRBV27	CASRDAGTGASNEQFF
TRBJ1-1	TRBV7-9	CASSLGSGGNTEAFF
TRBJ2-2	TRBV12-3/TRBV12-4	CASSLVAGGPSGELFF
TRBJ2-3	TRBV20-1	CSVVAGASTDTQYF
TRBJ2-1	TRBV2	CASRKTVSNEQFF
TRBJ1-6	TRBV30	CAWRGTGSSPLHF
TRBJ2-5	TRBV15	CATSSHGTVQETQYF
TRBJ1-2	TRBV20-1	CSARDLDSGHGYTF
TRBJ2-1	TRBV2	CASRRGEGPNEQFF
TRBJ1-5	TRBV19	CASSRASNQPQHF
TRBJ1-1	TRBV6-1	CASSEGRTVGNTEAFF
TRBJ2-6	TRBV5-1	CASSGFLKGANVLTF
TRBJ2-5	TRBV20-1	CSAHRPGPQETQYF
TRBJ2-2	TRBV15	CATKSDRVDSTGELFF
TRBJ2-7	TRBV19	CASSTGLHYEQYF
TRBJ2-5	TRBV19	CASSGVKETQYF
TRBJ1-5	TRBV12-3/TRBV12-4	CASSFGRGQPQHF
TRBJ2-2	TRBV5-1	CASSFAGQGANTGELFF
TRBJ1-2	TRBV27	CAGSLGGQGGYTF
TRBJ2-5	TRBV2	CASSGETLETQYF
TRBJ2-2	TRBV27	CASSSRDHLFLNTGELFF
TRBJ2-1	TRBV13	CASSGPGQGVSYNEQFF
TRBJ2-1	TRBV2	CASSEDRERIF
TRBJ1-4	TRBV5-6	CASSLMHWQDNEKLFF
TRBJ1-1	TRBV5-1	CASSLEGGINTEAFF
TRBJ2-1	TRBV7-9	CASSTLAGNVFF
TRBJ1-3	TRBV7-2	CASSFLSGGSGNTIYF
TRBJ2-1	TRBV6-1	CASSNHGDEQFF
TRBJ2-5	TRBV18	CASSPPLGEAETQYF
TRBJ1-1	TRBV19	CASSSPGEGTEAFF